Below, 29 T cell receptor beta chains from the same sample are listed, as sequenced in a study of T-cell memory formation after mild COVID-19. MiXCR, run by TCRdb on the 5' RACE reads, gives a single entry per CDR3 protein. The sample yields under 300,000 distinct CDR3 sequences, approximately 18% seen once. Sequenced sample: PBMCs or a T cell subset sorted from them (not recorded which). These receptors all come from a man in his late teens or twenties who had mild COVID-19 (a few samples of this study predate the infection). Cell type and time point are not known.

The gene calls are TRBV19 and TRBJ2-3; D unresolved. Germline V gene sequence: CDR1 LNHDA, CDR2 SQIVND (reference sequence). V shed 0 bases and J shed 4 bases, with 8 bases lying between them. This CDR3 contains 14 residues. DNA of the CDR3: TGTGCCAGTAGTATAGATGTAACGCCAGATACGCAGTATTTT. Protein: CASSIDVTPDTQYF.

The J gene is TRBJ1-2, the V gene TRBV4-1; the D gene is possibly TRBD1 (5 bases). The length of the CDR3 is 15 residues. In germline, CDR1 is MGHRA, CDR2 YSYEKL. V dropped 0 bases and J dropped 6 bases, with 14 bases sitting between them. The CDR3 here is CASSQERGVPNGYTF. The CDR3 DNA reads TGCGCCAGCAGCCAAGAACGGGGGGTTCCCAATGGCTACACCTTC.

This rearrangement joins TRBV7-8 to TRBJ2-5; D is perhaps TRBD2 (5 bases). V lost 0 bases and J lost 5, with 13 bases in between. The CDR3 extends over 15 amino acids. Germline V CDR1 and CDR2: SGHVS, FQNEAQ. The CDR3 loop is CASSLARVLRETQYF. In DNA, the CDR3 is TGTGCCAGCAGCTTAGCGCGGGTATTAAGGGAGACCCAGTACTTC.

The chain is built from TRBV10-3 and TRBJ1-2; 8 bases are a match to TRBD1. The CDR3 has 13 amino acids. The ends lost 10 bases at V and 0 bases at J; junction bases unmatched: 4. CDR1 is ENHRY and CDR2 is SYGVKD in the germline V gene. The CDR3 is CATGQGTNYGYTF. Written as DNA, the CDR3 is TGTGCCACTGGACAGGGAACTAACTATGGCTACACCTTC.

V usage is TRBV4-1 and J usage is TRBJ1-3; 10 bases line up with TRBD1. This CDR3 is built from 17 residues. V lost 1 base, J lost 0 bases, and 3 bases stayed unmatched. Germline V CDR1 and CDR2: MGHRA, YSYEKL. CDR3: CASSQGDRGYSGNTIYF. CDR3 DNA: TGCGCCAGCAGCCAAGGGGACAGGGGCTACTCTGGAAACACCATATATTTT.

V and J are TRBV7-2 and TRBJ2-7; 9 nucleotides match TRBD2. Germline loops: CDR1 SGHTA, CDR2 FQGNSA. The CDR3 sequence is 15 residues long. V lost 1 base to trimming and J lost 3 bases; unmatched junction nucleotides: 4. CDR3 nucleotides: TGTGCCAGCAGCTTAGAACTAGCGGGTATCTACGAGCAGTACTTC. It codes for CASSLELAGIYEQYF.

J is TRBJ2-3 and V is TRBV5-4, with D possibly matching TRBD1 (5 bases). The CDR3 extends over 15 amino acids. Trimming removed 1 base from V and 0 bases from J, with 9 bases in between. Germline V gene sequence: CDR1 SGHNT, CDR2 YYREEE (reference sequence). CDR3 sequence (DNA): TGTGCCAGCAGCTTGCGTCAGGGTAGCACAGATACGCAGTATTTT. Its translation is CASSLRQGSTDTQYF.

The chain carries TRBV5-1 and TRBJ1-6, with 7 bases aligning to TRBD1. V shed 0 bases, J shed 8 bases, and the junction held 11 bases outside the gene matches. Germline V gene sequence: CDR1 SGHRS, CDR2 YFSETQ. CDR3 size: 17 residues. CDR3 in amino acids: CASSLGGPYRGDSPLHF. The CDR3 region has the DNA TGCGCCAGCAGCTTGGGTGGGCCTTACAGGGGTGATTCACCCCTCCACTTT. Full variable domain (remainder filled in from reference TRBV5-1 and TRBJ1-6): KAGVTQTPRYLIKTRGQQVTLSCSPISGHRSVSWYQQTPGQGLQFLFEYFSETQRNKGNFPGRFSGRQFSNSRSEMNVSTLELGDSALYLCASSLGGPYRGDSPLHFGNGTRLTVT.

V usage is TRBV5-6 and J usage is TRBJ1-1; D possibly corresponds to TRBD1 (5 bases). Per germline, CDR1 SGHDT and CDR2 YYEEEE. Trimming shortened V by 3 bases and J by 0 bases, and 12 bases separated the two germline ends. The CDR3 extends over 15 amino acids. The chain's CDR3 is CASSWDGGMNTEAFF. In DNA form, the CDR3 reads TGTGCCAGCAGCTGGGACGGAGGCATGAACACTGAAGCTTTCTTT. Based on the CDR3 plus reference TRBV5-6 and TRBJ1-1, the full variable domain is DAGVTQSPTHLIKTRGQQVTLRCSPKSGHDTVSWYQQALGQGPQFIFQYYEEEERQRGNFPDRFSGHQFPNYSSELNVNALLLGDSALYLCASSWDGGMNTEAFFGQGTRLTVV.

This clonotype was counted at least ten times. The chain couples TRBV6-5 to TRBJ1-5, with D maybe TRBD1 (5 bases). The V gene lost 4 bases and the J gene lost 4 bases, with 5 bases spanning the gap. Germline V gene sequence: CDR1 MNHEY, CDR2 SVGAGI. The CDR3 consists of 12 residues. The CDR3 region is CASSSGNQPQHF. CDR3 in DNA: TGTGCCAGCAGTTCAGGGAATCAGCCCCAGCATTTT.

This clonotype was found many times. This chain uses TRBV4-2 with TRBJ2-2; 8 bases map to TRBD2. The CDR3 runs to 15 residues. The junction had 4 bases not matched to a gene; V was cut back by 4 bases and J by 3 bases. Germline CDR1 reads LGHNA; CDR2 reads YNFKEQ. In DNA form, the CDR3 reads TGTGCCAGCAGCCTTAACGGGGGGGACACCGGGGAGCTGTTTTTT. Amino acids: CASSLNGGDTGELFF.

The sample holds a few counts of this clonotype. The chain has TRBV7-9 and TRBJ1-1; TRBD1 might be the D (5 bases). The germline V gene encodes CDR1 SEHNR and CDR2 FQNEAQ (reference sequence). The CDR3 length is 15 residues. V gave up 5 bases and J gave up 11 bases, with 24 bases separating them. CDR3 in amino acids: CASSRIRGGDWSAFF. The CDR3 coding sequence is TGTGCCAGCAGCCGAATCCGGGGGGGTGATTGGTCCGCTTTCTTT.

This CDR3 is CASSATTGALGYTF. The CDR3 coding sequence is TGTGCCAGCAGCGCTACCACGGGGGCACTTGGCTACACCTTC. The chain links TRBV11-2 to TRBJ1-2; weak D call: TRBD1 (6 bases). The V gene lost 5 bases and the J gene lost 7 bases, with 17 bases spanning the gap. The CDR3 is made up of 14 amino acids. Germline CDR1 SGHAT, CDR2 FQNNGV.

This clonotype has just a few counts. The rearrangement links TRBV5-6 to TRBJ1-5, with TRBD1 matching over 7 bases. Unmatched junction bases numbered 2, after V lost 0 bases and J lost 2 bases. The V gene's germline CDR1 is SGHDT and CDR2 YYEEEE. This CDR3 is 15 amino acids long. CDR3: CASSLGRGRNQPQHF. The CDR3 nucleotides read TGTGCCAGCAGCTTGGGGAGGGGGCGCAATCAGCCCCAGCATTTT.

This clonotype has only one observation. The V call is TRBV6-5, the J call TRBJ2-3, with 9 nucleotides matching TRBD2. The J segment lost 1 base and the V segment lost 10 bases, leaving 3 bases of the junction unmatched. The CDR3 spans 13 residues. Per germline, CDR1 MNHEY and CDR2 SVGAGI. In DNA, the CDR3 is TGTGCCACCGGCGGGGGGGGCACAGATACGCAGTATTTT. Translation: CATGGGGTDTQYF.

This clonotype came up a few times. V is TRBV20-1 and J is TRBJ1-4; TRBD1 is a possible D gene (5 bases). Trimming removed 6 bases at V and 7 bases at J, with 18 bases between. There are 14 residues in the CDR3. Germline assignment: CDR1 DFQATT and CDR2 SNEGSKA (reference sequence). CDR3 coding DNA: TGCAGTGCCCCTACAACATATCAGGGTGAAAAACTGTTTTTT. It codes for CSAPTTYQGEKLFF.

This clonotype was picked up a small number of times. The chain employs TRBV5-1 and TRBJ1-2, with D possibly being TRBD1 (6 bases). CDR3 size: 15 residues. V was trimmed by 4 bases and J by 6 bases, leaving 19 bases between them. Germline lookup yields CDR1 SGHRS and CDR2 YFSETQ. The CDR3: CASSPTFRGQDGYTF. The CDR3 nucleotides read TGCGCCAGCAGCCCCACATTTCGGGGGCAGGATGGCTACACCTTC.

This chain uses TRBV6-6 with TRBJ2-3; tentative D call: TRBD1 (5 bases). Trimming took 6 bases from V and 2 from J, leaving 12 bases between them. The CDR3 has 14 residues. Germline CDR1 MNHNY, CDR2 SVGAGI (reference sequence). The CDR3 loop reads CASRDIQSTDTQYF. CDR3 nucleotides: TGTGCCAGCAGGGACATACAGTCCACAGATACGCAGTATTTT.

The chain joins TRBV19 to TRBJ2-3, with D maybe TRBD1 (6 bases). Looked up from germline, CDR1 is LNHDA and CDR2 is SQIVND (reference sequence). The CDR3 has 15 amino acids. The ends were cut back, 3 bases at V and 5 bases at J, with 15 bases in the middle. The CDR3 reads CASSMLQGTRDTQYF. As DNA, the CDR3 is TGTGCCAGTAGTATGTTGCAGGGGACCCGAGATACGCAGTATTTT. Full variable domain (missing parts from reference TRBV19 and TRBJ2-3): DGGITQSPKYLFRKEGQNVTLSCEQNLNHDAMYWYRQDPGQGLRLIYYSQIVNDFQKGDIAEGYSVSREKKESFPLTVTSAQKNPTAFYLCASSMLQGTRDTQYFGPGTRLTVL.

The chain links TRBV13 to TRBJ2-5; possible D gene TRBD2, 6 bases. V dropped 8 bases and J dropped 4 bases, with 20 bases sitting between them. The CDR3 loop spans 15 amino acids. Looked up from germline, CDR1 is PRHDT and CDR2 is FYEKMQ (reference sequence). CDR3 DNA sequence: TGTGCCAGCGGGACTTACTATAGATCCGGAGAGACCCAGTACTTC. It codes for CASGTYYRSGETQYF.

The chain couples TRBV20-1 to TRBJ2-3, with 11 bases lining up with TRBD2. The CDR3 totals 16 residues. Trimming removed 3 bases from V and 0 bases from J; junction bases left unmatched: 5. The V gene's germline CDR1 is DFQATT and CDR2 SNEGSKA (reference sequence). The CDR3: CSARGTSGHSTDTQYF. The CDR3 DNA reads as TGCAGTGCTAGGGGGACTAGCGGACATAGCACAGATACGCAGTATTTT.

The chain recombines TRBV5-1 with TRBJ2-1; 10 bases align to TRBD2. With V trimmed by 2 bases and J by 5 bases, 4 bases remained unmatched. The CDR3 totals 15 residues. From germline, CDR1 is SGHRS and CDR2 YFSETQ. CDR3 region: CASSLLAGNHNEQFF. CDR3 DNA sequence: TGCGCCAGCAGCTTACTAGCGGGGAACCACAATGAGCAGTTCTTC. The entire variable domain, with the rest obtained from reference TRBV5-1 and TRBJ2-1, is as follows: KAGVTQTPRYLIKTRGQQVTLSCSPISGHRSVSWYQQTPGQGLQFLFEYFSETQRNKGNFPGRFSGRQFSNSRSEMNVSTLELGDSALYLCASSLLAGNHNEQFFGPGTRLTVL.

This clonotype was detected only a few times. The chain couples TRBV20-1 to TRBJ2-1; possibly TRBD2 for D (5 bases). Trimming took 1 base from V and 3 from J, leaving 7 bases between them. This CDR3 is built from 13 residues. CDR1 DFQATT and CDR2 SNEGSKA come from the germline V gene (reference sequence). The CDR3 loop is CSARAGNYNEQFF. CDR3 in DNA: TGCAGTGCTAGAGCGGGGAACTACAATGAGCAGTTCTTC.

This clonotype was counted a few times. The chain uses TRBV6-2 or TRBV6-3 and TRBJ1-6, with D unclear. Germline assignment: CDR1 MNHEY and CDR2 SVGEGT. With 6 bases removed from V and 0 bases from J, the gap between germline ends came to 6 bases. This CDR3 has 14 amino acids. CDR3 in amino acids: CASRPDSYNSPLHF. As DNA, the CDR3 is TGTGCCAGCAGACCGGACTCCTATAATTCACCCCTCCACTTT.

This clonotype turned up a few times. The rearrangement links TRBV5-6 to TRBJ1-2; D call uncertain. This CDR3 comprises 13 residues. The V gene's germline CDR1 is SGHDT and CDR2 YYEEEE. V was shortened by 0 bases and J by 13 bases, with 16 bases between the two germline ends. The CDR3 reads CASSLEPAWASTF. The CDR3 bases are TGTGCCAGCAGCTTGGAACCGGCGTGGGCGTCCACCTTC.

In its sample, this clonotype was seen a few times. CDR3 bases: TGTGCCAGCAATCCCGCTCGGGTTTACAATGAGCAGTTCTTC. Translating gives CASNPARVYNEQFF. The chain carries TRBV6-5 and TRBJ2-1; D call uncertain. Germline V gene data show CDR1 as MNHEY and CDR2 as SVGAGI. The CDR3 length is 14 residues. Trimming took 7 bases from V and 4 from J, leaving 14 bases between them.

The rearrangement joins TRBV20-1 to TRBJ1-5, with unresolved D. Between the trimmed V and J ends, which lost 6 bases and 2 bases, there was a span of 11 bases. The CDR3 totals 13 residues. Germline CDR1 and CDR2: DFQATT and SNEGSKA (reference sequence). The CDR3 spells CSAITKGNQPQHF. The CDR3 nucleotides read TGCAGTGCAATTACAAAGGGCAATCAGCCCCAGCATTTT.

The V gene is TRBV3-1, the J gene TRBJ2-3; D is unclear. The CDR3 totals 14 residues. Trimming removed 0 bases from V and 2 bases from J, with 6 bases in between. Germline CDR1 and CDR2: LGHDT and YNNKEL (reference sequence). Here the CDR3 DNA reads TGTGCCAGCAGCCAAGATCAGGCCACAGATACGCAGTATTTT. It translates to CASSQDQATDTQYF.

The table lists this clonotype with a few counts. This sequence joins TRBV13 and TRBJ2-3, with D perhaps assigned TRBD1 or TRBD2 (6 bases each). The CDR3 runs 14 residues. V lost 8 bases to trimming and J lost 5 bases, with 17 bases between them. Germline values: CDR1 PRHDT, CDR2 FYEKMQ (reference sequence). The CDR3 spells CASGHGGRIDTQYF. The CDR3 DNA is TGTGCCAGCGGCCACGGGGGCAGGATAGATACGCAGTATTTT.